In this sample, the clone carrying this T cell receptor (beta chain) turned up once. This sample is part of a study of OX40 agonist ivuxolimab in advanced cancers. Generated by immunoSEQ multiplex PCR, the TCRdb table keeps only in-frame clones and is missing some. The sample records around 64,000 clones, approximately 90% being singletons. CDR1 is SNHLY, CDR2 FYNNEI, per germline. V gave up 6 bases and J gave up 2 bases; unmatched junction bases: 0. The CDR3 sequence is 13 residues long. This sequence was found in an adult with an advanced solid tumor such as melanoma, head and neck, liver or kidney cancer. This chain uses TRBV2 with TRBJ1-3, with 8 bases lining up with TRBD1. The material was CD4+ or CD8+ T cells sorted from blood, obtained in a trial of the OX40 agonist ivuxolimab. Here the CDR3 reads CASRTGAGNTIYF. CDR3 nucleotides: TGTGCCAGCAGGACAGGGGCTGGAAACACCATATATTTT.